This record concerns one T cell receptor (beta chain) sequence. This clonotype was picked up many times. The target of this receptor is not known. The record has no base qualities; no much larger clone is one base away. Taken from cysteine to phenylalanine, the CDR3 has 14 residues. Only CDR3 DNA is held: 42 bases, read in frame from base 1. V is trimmed back by 4 bases and J by 10 bases, and the junction contains 7 bases that no gene match accounts for. The germline V gene encodes CDR1 SGHRS and CDR2 YFSETQ. The record originates from a study of Graves' ophthalmopathy and Graves' hyperthyroidism (dated by TCRdb to between 2017 and 2018). Notes on the research overall: Peripheral blood samples were taken at the time of initial diagnosis, before any treatment was given. An independent validation cohort comprised some 19 hyperthyroidism patients and around 16 patients who later progressed from hyperthyroidism to ophthalmopathy. For training and testing, the approximately 92 patients in the discovery cohort were randomly divided in a 7:3 ratio. In five or six hyperthyroidism patients, the T-cell repertoires found in thyroid tissue were compared with those found in blood. To explore V-J signatures that separate ophthalmopathy from hyperthyroidism, a discovery set of approximately 100 patients was enrolled, consisting of roughly 45 with ophthalmopathy and some 56 with stable hyperthyroidism. After sampling, hyperthyroidism patients received methimazole starting at 30 mg daily, and ophthalmopathy patients received high-dose intravenous methylprednisolone. In total, under 150 blood samples were TCR-sequenced: 40 to 45 ophthalmopathy, some 72 hyperthyroidism and some 17 hyperthyroidism-to-ophthalmopathy patients. To tell Graves' ophthalmopathy apart from Graves' hyperthyroidism, and to predict which patients would progress to ophthalmopathy, the study relied on TCR beta repertoire signatures.

For repertoire sequencing, TCR beta CDR3 regions were amplified from RNA transcripts. The first round of RT-PCR was done with HTBI primers and the Qiagen OneStep RT-PCR kit, and was followed by a second round of multiplex PCR, then size selection and purification. Libraries were sequenced on an Illumina HiSeq2000 using paired-end 100 bp reads. In the authors' own workflow: SOAPnuke was used for read processing, and reads with adapters, uncalled bases, a mean Phred below 15, or no exact constant-primer or identifier match were discarded. COPE v1.2.5 was used to merge high-quality paired reads. Each unique nucleotide sequence was defined as a clonotype, and clonotypes were aligned to IMGT TRB V, D and J references with MiTCR v1.1. The analysis was limited to V-J combinations with a frequency above 0.0001, which together covered roughly 99% of the repertoires. For each V-J combination, a TCR clonal expansion and chaos score was defined as F50 clonal expansion divided by the chaos observed in the TCRdist matrix. Welch's t-statistics and random forest were used to narrow the features down to 13 V-J combinations, which were then fed into a naive Bayes classifier. The Morisita-Horn index was used to measure how similar the thyroid and blood repertoires were. Starting from the raw public reads, TCRdb applied fastp trimming at Q25, assembled clones with MiXCR and retained in-frame beta chains. Merged by CDR3 protein, the rows form single entries marked with the most common genes and DNA. These V and J calls are TCRdb output, not the study's own analysis. Across this sample there are about 14,000 distinct CDR3 sequences, with 50% seen only once. The ten biggest clones cover around 45% of the sample.

Ophthalmopathy patients were characterized by moderately to severely active disease, a Clinical Activity Score of at least 3, a NOSPECS grade of at least 4, and a disease duration under 3 months. Anyone with other autoimmune diseases, uncontrolled infections, pregnancy or lactation was excluded from the study. Diagnosis was based on clinical symptoms, serum thyroxine, TRAb, thyroid ultrasound and orbital computed tomography. Ficoll-Paque density gradient centrifugation was used to isolate PBMCs from around 9.1 ml of fresh peripheral blood. Trizol reagent was used to extract the total RNA, and its quality was then checked on an Agilent 2100 Bioanalyzer. On the study overall, not on this receptor specifically: Most of the expanded thyroid clonotypes with a frequency above 0.001 were also detected in blood, and it was suggested that the thyroid immune response may be reflected by blood repertoires. In validation, the model predicted ophthalmopathy progression with 55% to 71% sensitivity and roughly 72% specificity; more than ten predicted patients were CT-confirmed with GO in a median of 6.5 months. Sample size was not predetermined statistically, and investigators were not blinded to group allocation. Ophthalmopathy was separated from stable hyperthyroidism by the 13-signature model with roughly 88% sensitivity and approximately 84% specificity in cross-validation and with 80%/75% in the test set.

The chain couples TRBV5-1 to TRBJ2-1; 11 bases in the junction line up with TRBD1. The TCR comes from a woman in her twenties or thirties with Graves' ophthalmopathy. Donor details come from another sample of the same person, matched by shared clones. The sample comprised peripheral blood. The bases are TGCGCCAGCAGCAAGGGACAGGGGGGAACCGAGCAGTTCTTC. This yields the protein CASSKGQGGTEQFF.